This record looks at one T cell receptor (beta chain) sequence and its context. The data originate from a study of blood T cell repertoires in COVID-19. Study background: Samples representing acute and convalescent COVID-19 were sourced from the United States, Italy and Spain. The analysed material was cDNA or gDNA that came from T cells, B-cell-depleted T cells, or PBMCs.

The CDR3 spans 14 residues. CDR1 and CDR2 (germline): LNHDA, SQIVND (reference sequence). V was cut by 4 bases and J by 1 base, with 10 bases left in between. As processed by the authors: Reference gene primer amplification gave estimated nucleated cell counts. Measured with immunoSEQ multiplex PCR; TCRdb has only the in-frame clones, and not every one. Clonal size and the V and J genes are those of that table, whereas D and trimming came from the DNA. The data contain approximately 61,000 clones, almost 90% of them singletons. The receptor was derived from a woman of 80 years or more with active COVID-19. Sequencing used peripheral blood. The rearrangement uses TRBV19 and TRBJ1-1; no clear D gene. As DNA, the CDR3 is TGTGCCAGTAGTACTCAGGTGCCGAACACTGAAGCTTTCTTT. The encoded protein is CASSTQVPNTEAFF.